Below are 23 T cell receptor beta chains sequenced from a single sample in a study of T cell clonality in common variable immunodeficiency. Only in-frame clones appear in the TCRdb table, and some are missing; sequencing was by immunoSEQ multiplex PCR. The sample has 51,000 or so clones, none seen only once. The sample comprised peripheral blood mononuclear cells. These receptors came from a person aged 18 to 75 in good health.

This clone was found a few times. Read data end 3 residues before the CDR3 end; the end is taken from the germline J gene. The genes are TRBV5-4 and TRBJ2-1; 8 nucleotides agree with TRBD2. Looked up from germline, CDR1 is SGHNT and CDR2 is YYREEE (reference sequence). The CDR3 runs 15 residues. Losses at the gene ends were 4 bases for V and 7 bases for J; bases not matched to a gene: 10. The chain's CDR3 is CASSLSGGARNEQFF. CDR3 DNA, as far as it was read: TGTGCCAGCAGCCTCTCCGGGGGGGCGAGGAATGAG.

Many counts were recorded for this clone. The read ends 3 residues shy of where the CDR3 ends; the end is completed using the germline J gene. The rearrangement uses TRBV20-1 and TRBJ2-3, with D possibly TRBD1 on 6 matching bases. CDR1 and CDR2 (germline): DFQATT, SNEGSKA (reference sequence). Deletions cut 6 bases from V and 2 bases from J, with 18 bases between. This CDR3 contains 15 residues. Incomplete CDR3 DNA: TGCAGTGCCCCCCGCCCGGGACACTCCACAGATACG. Amino acids: CSAPRPGHSTDT. Given in full, the CDR3 is CSAPRPGHSTDTQYF.

This clone has at least ten counts. Read coverage stops 3 residues before the CDR3 terminus; the germline J gene supplies the remainder. V is TRBV9 and J is TRBJ2-7; 7 bases are shared with TRBD1. V lost 3 bases and J lost 2; bases outside the gene matches: 5. There are 14 residues in the CDR3. Germline assignment: CDR1 SGDLS and CDR2 YYNGEE. The CDR3 here is CASSARDSPYEQYF. The CDR3 bases that were read are TGTGCCAGCAGCGCCAGGGACAGTCCCTACGAG.

This clone was seen ten or more times. The observed sequence ends 3 residues before the CDR3 terminus, with the missing tail filled in from the germline J gene. The V and J genes are TRBV6-1 and TRBJ2-1; D call uncertain. The V end was cut by 2 bases, the J end by 6 bases, with 17 bases between. In germline, CDR1 is MNHNS, CDR2 SASEGT. This CDR3 is built from 16 residues. Incomplete CDR3 DNA: TGTGCCAGCAGTGAACAATCGAACTACCGTTTCAATGAG. This sequence encodes CASSEQSNYRFNE. The CDR3 as a whole reads CASSEQSNYRFNEQFF.

This clone was detected many times. The sequence runs out 3 residues before the end of the CDR3; the remainder is reconstructed from the germline J gene. J is TRBJ1-1 and V is TRBV7-9, with 8 bases identical to TRBD1. The CDR3 covers 12 residues. Per germline, CDR1 SEHNR and CDR2 FQNEAQ (reference sequence). CDR3 DNA (partial): TGTGCCAGCAGCTTAGAGGACAGGGAG. This encodes CASSLEDRE. The entire CDR3 sequence reads CASSLEDREAFF.

On this clone: Compared with germline, one end of the junction differs, possibly owing to a read error. The read falls 3 residues short of the CDR3 end, and the missing part is taken from the germline J gene. J is TRBJ1-6 and V is TRBV7-3; D not certain. The germline V gene encodes CDR1 SGHTA and CDR2 FQGTGA. CDR3 length equals 12 residues. The DNA read from the CDR3 is TGTGCCAGCAGTACAGATCATTCCCCC. Amino acid sequence: CASSTDHSP. The complete CDR3 protein is CASSTDHSPLHF. Looking up the rest from reference TRBV7-3 and TRBJ1-6 gives the full variable domain: GAGVSQTPSNKVTEKGKYVELRCDPISGHTALYWYRQSLGQGPEFLIYFQGTGAADDSGLPNDRFFAVRPEGSVSTLKIQRTERGDSAVYLCASSTDHSPLHFGNGTRLTVT.

This clone has a count of ten or more. The missing CDR3 end, 3 residues past where the read stops, is filled in from the germline J gene. J is TRBJ1-1 and V is TRBV29-1; possibly TRBD1 for D (6 bases). The CDR3 runs 12 residues. Germline CDR1 is SQVTM and CDR2 is ANQGSEA. The V end lost 6 bases, the J end lost 5 bases, and 13 bases lay between the germline ends. The sequenced CDR3 bases are TGCAGCGTCTTGACAGGTCGGACTGAA. Translated, it gives CSVLTGRTE. The whole CDR3 sequence reads CSVLTGRTEAFF.

In this sample, this clone is medium-sized (0.01 to 0.1%). The CDR3 extends 3 residues past the end of the read, so its final part is completed from the germline J gene. V is TRBV20-1 and J is TRBJ2-6, with D perhaps TRBD1 (5 bases). Germline V lookup: CDR1 DFQATT, CDR2 SNEGSKA (reference sequence). Trimming cost V 5 bases and J 4 bases, with 15 bases left between them. The CDR3 has 15 amino acids. The part of the CDR3 DNA that was read is TGCAGTGCTTCCCCAGGGATCTCGGGGGCCAACGTC. Residues: CSASPGISGANV. The full CDR3 reads CSASPGISGANVLTF.

This clone was counted between two and nine times. The sequence runs out 3 residues before the end of the CDR3; the remainder is reconstructed from the germline J gene. The chain employs TRBV2 and TRBJ1-6, with a possible D match to TRBD1 (6 bases). This CDR3 region has 16 residues. Trimming cost V 1 base and J 9 bases, with 16 bases left between them. Germline CDR1 SNHLY, CDR2 FYNNEI. Partial CDR3 DNA: TGTGCCAGCAGTGAAGGAGAGGGACACGATAGTTCACCC. This gives the protein CASSEGEGHDSSP. The whole CDR3 sequence is CASSEGEGHDSSPLHF.

This clone was counted many times. The read terminates 3 residues ahead of where the CDR3 ends, so the germline J gene completes it. The chain recombines TRBV30 with TRBJ1-5; no firm D call. The CDR3 is made up of 16 amino acids. CDR1 is GTSNPN, CDR2 SVGIG, per germline (reference sequence). V lost 0 bases, J lost 1 base, and 13 bases lay in between. CDR3 residues: CAWSVPLASSNQPQHF. The part of the CDR3 DNA that was read is TGTGCCTGGAGTGTACCCCTTGCTAGCAGCAATCAGCCC.

In this sample, this clone turned up many times. The read gets to within 3 residues of the CDR3 end, and the germline J gene fills in the rest. This chain connects TRBV5-1 to TRBJ1-6, with a possible D match to TRBD1 (5 bases). The CDR3 totals 15 residues. CDR1 and CDR2 (germline): SGHRS, YFSETQ. V was clipped by 4 bases and J by 7 bases, with 15 bases between them. The sequenced part of the CDR3 DNA is TGCGCCAGCAGCCCCCCCGCGGGGGAAAATTCACCC. Translation: CASSPPAGENSP. The whole CDR3 protein reads CASSPPAGENSPLHF.

This clone showed up many times. The CDR3 is cut off 3 residues early in the read; its end comes from the germline J gene. The chain combines TRBV5-5 with TRBJ2-3, with D tentatively TRBD1 (6 bases). The V gene's germline CDR1 is SGHKS and CDR2 YYEKEE (reference sequence). CDR3 length equals 14 residues. With 3 bases removed from V and 2 bases from J, the gap between germline ends came to 10 bases. The chain's CDR3 is CASSWRTDTDTQYF. The sequenced part of the CDR3 DNA is TGTGCCAGCAGCTGGCGGACAGACACAGATACG.

This clone was seen more than once but under ten times. CDR3 residues: CASSRTQGGSYGYTF. CDR3 DNA (partial): TGTGCCAGCAGTAGGACACAGGGTGGAAGCTATGGC. This sequence joins TRBV2 and TRBJ1-2; tentative D call: TRBD1 (6 bases). The sequence runs out 3 residues before the end of the CDR3; the remainder is reconstructed from the germline J gene. Trimming cost V 5 bases and J 4 bases, with 17 bases left between them. Germline V CDR1 and CDR2: SNHLY, FYNNEI. CDR3 length: 15 residues.

Ten or more counts support this clone. The read terminates 3 residues before the CDR3 end, so the remaining end is supplied by the germline J gene. The V gene is TRBV3-1 (or the pseudogene TRBV3-2), the J gene TRBJ2-5; 14 bases line up with TRBD2. The V segment lost 1 base and the J segment 0 bases; nucleotides outside the gene matches: 10. The CDR3 covers 20 residues. Germline lookup yields CDR1 LGHDT and CDR2 YNNKEL (reference sequence). CDR3 sequence reads: CASSQVPGLAGDGYQETQYF. The sequenced CDR3 bases are TGTGCCAGCAGCCAAGTCCCGGGACTAGCGGGAGACGGGTACCAAGAGACC.

This clone appeared many times. Sequencing ends 3 residues short of the CDR3 end; the germline J gene provides the rest. The rearrangement links TRBV7-3 to TRBJ2-5; D uncertain. The germline V gene has CDR1 SGHTA and CDR2 FQGTGA. The CDR3 is 13 amino acids. V was cut by 8 bases and J by 3 bases, with 13 bases left in between. The CDR3: CASRDMSKETQYF. The DNA read from the CDR3 is TGTGCCAGCCGTGACATGAGTAAAGAGACC.

This clone was picked up many times. The read comes to an end 3 residues before the CDR3 does, leaving the germline J gene to fill in the end. The chain has TRBV9 and TRBJ2-2; 7 nucleotides line up with TRBD1. The V gene's germline CDR1 is SGDLS and CDR2 YYNGEE. J was trimmed by 6 bases and V by 3 bases; bases with no gene match: 2. The CDR3 covers 13 residues. The CDR3 here is CASSGDRAGELFF. The CDR3 DNA, read in part, is TGTGCCAGCAGCGGAGACAGGGCCGGGGAG.

There are many counts of this clone. The CDR3 end is not reached by the read, which stops 3 residues before it; the germline J gene fills it in. The chain has TRBV5-4 and TRBJ1-1; 8 positions agree with TRBD1. Trimming at V came to 2 bases and at J to 5 bases, leaving 8 bases not matched to a gene. Germline lookup yields CDR1 SGHNT and CDR2 YYREEE (reference sequence). There are 15 residues in the CDR3. The CDR3 loop is CASSLGGRGLTEAFF. Partial CDR3 DNA: TGTGCCAGCAGCTTAGGCGGCAGGGGGCTGACTGAA.

This clone was seen ten or more times. The read halts 3 residues ahead of the CDR3 end, with the missing end drawn from the germline J gene. The genes are TRBV5-1 and TRBJ2-1, with 8 nucleotides matching TRBD1. CDR3 length equals 15 residues. Germline trimming cut 3 bases from V and 5 bases from J; bases unmatched to any gene: 7. Germline V gene sequence: CDR1 SGHRS, CDR2 YFSETQ. CDR3 region: CASSSPGQEDNEQFF. The CDR3 bases that were read are TGCGCCAGCAGCTCACCGGGACAGGAGGACAATGAG. Together with reference TRBV5-1 and TRBJ2-1, the CDR3 gives the full variable domain: KAGVTQTPRYLIKTRGQQVTLSCSPISGHRSVSWYQQTPGQGLQFLFEYFSETQRNKGNFPGRFSGRQFSNSRSEMNVSTLELGDSALYLCASSSPGQEDNEQFFGPGTRLTVL.

This clone appeared many times. Read data end 3 residues before the CDR3 end; the end is taken from the germline J gene. This chain connects TRBV29-1 to TRBJ2-7; tentatively, D is TRBD1 (6 bases). The CDR3 loop spans 13 amino acids. V was clipped by 7 bases and J by 2 bases, with 15 bases between them. From germline, CDR1 is SQVTM and CDR2 ANQGSEA. The covered CDR3 bases are TGCAGCGCTGCCCAGGGGCGTCCCTACGAG. Its protein product is CSAAQGRPYE. The complete CDR3 reads CSAAQGRPYEQYF.

This clone was picked up many times. The CDR3 end falls 3 residues outside the read, so it is completed with the germline J gene. The chain links TRBV6-1 to TRBJ1-2; TRBD1 is a possible D gene (5 bases). Germline V gives CDR1 MNHNS, CDR2 SASEGT. V lost 4 bases, J lost 5 bases, and 17 bases lay in between. This CDR3 has 15 amino acids. The CDR3 loop is CASSGDYSGGYGYTF. The DNA read from the CDR3 is TGTGCCAGCAGTGGGGACTACAGCGGGGGTTATGGC.

About this clone itself: The sequence runs out 3 residues before the end of the CDR3; the remainder is reconstructed from the germline J gene. The chain employs TRBV18 and TRBJ1-2, with D possibly TRBD1 on 5 matching bases. Germline CDR1 is KGHSH and CDR2 is LQKENI. This CDR3 has 19 residues. The CDR3 DNA, read in part, is TGTGCCAGCTCCCCGTACGATCTAGCGGGAGGCTATGGGGCGAATGAC. It translates to CASSPYDLAGGYGAND. The complete CDR3 sequence is CASSPYDLAGGYGANDYTF.

This clone was counted many times. The CDR3 is cut off 3 residues early in the read; its end comes from the germline J gene. The chain carries TRBV7-2 and TRBJ2-3, with TRBD2 matching 7 bases. The ends lost 10 bases at V and 3 bases at J; junction bases unmatched: 10. Looked up from germline, CDR1 is SGHTA and CDR2 is FQGNSA. The CDR3 contains 14 residues. CDR3 DNA (partial): TGTGCCACCGTAAGGGCTAGCGGAACAGATACG. Translated: CATVRASGTDT. The full CDR3 reads CATVRASGTDTQYF.

The table lists this clone with a few counts. The sequenced fragment ends 3 residues before the CDR3 boundary, so the rest is inferred from the germline J gene. This chain joins TRBV10-1 and TRBJ2-7; no clear D. The CDR3 spans 12 residues. V lost 5 bases and J lost 2, with 7 bases in between. Per germline, CDR1 WNHNN and CDR2 SYGVQD (reference sequence). The part of the CDR3 DNA that was read is TGCGCCAGCAGTCAACTTCCCTACGAG. It codes for CASSQLPYE. The full CDR3 protein is CASSQLPYEQYF.